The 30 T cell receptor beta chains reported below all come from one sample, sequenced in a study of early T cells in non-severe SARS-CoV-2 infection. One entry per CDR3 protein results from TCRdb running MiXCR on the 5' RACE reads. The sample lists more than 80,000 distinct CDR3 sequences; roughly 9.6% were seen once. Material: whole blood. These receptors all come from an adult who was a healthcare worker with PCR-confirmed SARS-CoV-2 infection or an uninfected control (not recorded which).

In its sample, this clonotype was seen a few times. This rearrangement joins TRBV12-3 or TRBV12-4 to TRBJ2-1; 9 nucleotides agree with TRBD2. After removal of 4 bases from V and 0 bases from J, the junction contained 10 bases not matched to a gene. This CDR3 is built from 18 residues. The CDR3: CASSSSRSGGTSYNEQFF. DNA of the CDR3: TGTGCCAGCAGTTCATCGCGAAGCGGGGGGACCTCCTACAATGAGCAGTTCTTC.

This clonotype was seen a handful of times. CDR3 residues: CSVVEIGTGNQPQHF. The CDR3 DNA reads as TGCAGCGTTGTTGAAATTGGGACAGGCAATCAGCCCCAGCATTTT. The chain has TRBV29-1 and TRBJ1-5, with 7 bases fitting TRBD1. With 4 bases clipped from V and 2 bases from J, the junction kept 8 bases outside the gene matches. Germline CDR1 is SQVTM and CDR2 is ANQGSEA. The CDR3 sequence is 15 residues long. The variable domain in full, completed from reference TRBV29-1 and TRBJ1-5, reads SAVISQKPSRDICQRGTSLTIQCQVDSQVTMMFWYRQQPGQSLTLIATANQGSEATYESGFVIDKFPISRPNLTFSTLTVSNMSPEDSSIYLCSVVEIGTGNQPQHFGDGTRLSIL.

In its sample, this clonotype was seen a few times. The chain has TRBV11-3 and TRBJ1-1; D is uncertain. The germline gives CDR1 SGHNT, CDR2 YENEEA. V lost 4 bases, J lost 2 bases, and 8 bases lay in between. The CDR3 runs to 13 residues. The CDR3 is CASSSRANTEAFF. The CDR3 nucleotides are TGTGCCAGCAGCTCTCGGGCCAACACTGAAGCTTTCTTT.

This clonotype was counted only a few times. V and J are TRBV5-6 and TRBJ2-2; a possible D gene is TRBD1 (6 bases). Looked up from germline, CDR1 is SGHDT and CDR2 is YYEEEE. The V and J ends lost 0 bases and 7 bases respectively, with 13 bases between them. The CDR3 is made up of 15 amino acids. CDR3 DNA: TGTGCCAGCAGCTTGGATGGGGGCTACGGCGGGGAGCTGTTTTTT. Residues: CASSLDGGYGGELFF.

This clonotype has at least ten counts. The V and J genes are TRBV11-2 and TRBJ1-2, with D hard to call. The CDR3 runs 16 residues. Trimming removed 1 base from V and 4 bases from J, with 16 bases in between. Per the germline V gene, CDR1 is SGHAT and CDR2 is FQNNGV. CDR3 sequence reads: CASSLGPPAATYGYTF. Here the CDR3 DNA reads TGTGCCAGCAGCTTAGGTCCCCCCGCAGCCACCTATGGCTACACCTTC.

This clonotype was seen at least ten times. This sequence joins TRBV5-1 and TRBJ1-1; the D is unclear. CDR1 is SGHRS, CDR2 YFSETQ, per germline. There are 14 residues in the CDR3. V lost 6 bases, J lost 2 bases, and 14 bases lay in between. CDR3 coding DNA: TGCGCCAGCATCGTACACCAGGTTAACACTGAAGCTTTCTTT. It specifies CASIVHQVNTEAFF.

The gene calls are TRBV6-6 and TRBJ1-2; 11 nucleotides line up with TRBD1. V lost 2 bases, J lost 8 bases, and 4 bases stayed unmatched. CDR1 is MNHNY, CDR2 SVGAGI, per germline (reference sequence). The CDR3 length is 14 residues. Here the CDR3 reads CASSYAGQGAGYTF. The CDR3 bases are TGTGCCAGCAGTTACGCCGGACAGGGGGCGGGCTACACCTTC.

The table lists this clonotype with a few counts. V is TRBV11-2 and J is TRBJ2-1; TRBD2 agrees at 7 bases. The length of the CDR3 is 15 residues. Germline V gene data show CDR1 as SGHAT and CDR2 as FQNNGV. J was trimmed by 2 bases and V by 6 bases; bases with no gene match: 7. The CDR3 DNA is TGTGCCAGCAGACTCTGGGGGGGAACCTACAATGAGCAGTTCTTC. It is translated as CASRLWGGTYNEQFF.

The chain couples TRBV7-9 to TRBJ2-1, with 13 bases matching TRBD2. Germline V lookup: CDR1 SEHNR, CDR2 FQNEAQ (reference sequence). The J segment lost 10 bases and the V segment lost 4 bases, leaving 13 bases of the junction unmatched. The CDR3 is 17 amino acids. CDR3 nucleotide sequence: TGTGCCAGCAGCTGGGTCGGACTAGCGGGGGCCGGCGGCGAGCAGTTCTTC. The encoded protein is CASSWVGLAGAGGEQFF.

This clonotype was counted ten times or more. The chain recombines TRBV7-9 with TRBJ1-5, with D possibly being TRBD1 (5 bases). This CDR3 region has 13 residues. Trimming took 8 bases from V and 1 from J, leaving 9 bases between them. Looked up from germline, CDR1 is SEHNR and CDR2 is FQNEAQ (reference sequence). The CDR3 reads CASSRDSNQPQHF. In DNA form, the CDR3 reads TGTGCCAGCTCACGGGACAGCAATCAGCCCCAGCATTTT.

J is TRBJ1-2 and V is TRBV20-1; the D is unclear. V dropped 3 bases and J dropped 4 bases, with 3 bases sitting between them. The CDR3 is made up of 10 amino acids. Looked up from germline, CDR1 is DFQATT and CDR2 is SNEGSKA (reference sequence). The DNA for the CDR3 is TGCAGTGCTAGCGTCTATGGCTACACCTTC. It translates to CSASVYGYTF.

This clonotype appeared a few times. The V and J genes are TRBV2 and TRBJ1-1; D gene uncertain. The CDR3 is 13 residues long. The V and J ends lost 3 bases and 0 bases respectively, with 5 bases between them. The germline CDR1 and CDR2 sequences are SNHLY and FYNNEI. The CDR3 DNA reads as TGTGCCAGCAGTGATGAGGTGAACACTGAAGCTTTCTTT. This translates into CASSDEVNTEAFF.

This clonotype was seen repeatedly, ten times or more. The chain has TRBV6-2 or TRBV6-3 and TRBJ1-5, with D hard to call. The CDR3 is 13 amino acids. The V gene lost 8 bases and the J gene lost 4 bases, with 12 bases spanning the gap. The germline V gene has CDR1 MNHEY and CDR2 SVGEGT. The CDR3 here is CASCPPGNQPQHF. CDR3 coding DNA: TGTGCCAGCTGTCCCCCGGGAAATCAGCCCCAGCATTTT.

In nucleotides, the CDR3 is TGTGCCAGCACCCTACCAGCCAAGGGAAGTAATGAGCAGTTCTTC. This translates into CASTLPAKGSNEQFF. The rearrangement links TRBV5-4 to TRBJ2-1; D remains unclear. Per germline, CDR1 SGHNT and CDR2 YYREEE (reference sequence). Trimming left V 6 bases short and J 7 bases short, with 20 bases between. The CDR3 runs to 15 residues.

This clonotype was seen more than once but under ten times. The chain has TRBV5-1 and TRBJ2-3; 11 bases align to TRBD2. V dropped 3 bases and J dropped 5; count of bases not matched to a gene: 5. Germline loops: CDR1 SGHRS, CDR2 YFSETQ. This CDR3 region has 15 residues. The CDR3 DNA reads TGCGCCAGCAGCTACCTAGCGGGGGGCCGAGATACGCAGTATTTT. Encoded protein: CASSYLAGGRDTQYF.

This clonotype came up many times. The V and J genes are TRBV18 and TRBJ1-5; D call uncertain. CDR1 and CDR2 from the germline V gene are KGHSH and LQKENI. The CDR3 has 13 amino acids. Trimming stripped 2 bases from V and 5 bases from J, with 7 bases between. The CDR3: CASSPSPDQPQHF. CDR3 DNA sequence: TGTGCCAGCTCACCAAGTCCAGATCAGCCCCAGCATTTT.

This chain's CDR3 is CASSKAGGANYGYTF. In DNA, the CDR3 is TGTGCCAGCAGCAAAGCAGGGGGCGCGAACTATGGCTACACCTTC. V gene TRBV5-4 combines with J gene TRBJ1-2, with 8 bases matching TRBD1. The CDR3 is 15 amino acids. J gave up 2 bases and V 4 bases, and 7 bases lay outside the gene matches. The germline gives CDR1 SGHNT, CDR2 YYREEE (reference sequence).

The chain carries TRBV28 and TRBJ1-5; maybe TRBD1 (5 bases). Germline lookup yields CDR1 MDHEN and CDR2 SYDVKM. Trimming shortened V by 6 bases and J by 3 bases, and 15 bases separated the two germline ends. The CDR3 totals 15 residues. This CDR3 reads CASRIDRDFNQPQHF. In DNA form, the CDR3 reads TGTGCCAGCAGAATAGACCGGGACTTCAATCAGCCCCAGCATTTT.

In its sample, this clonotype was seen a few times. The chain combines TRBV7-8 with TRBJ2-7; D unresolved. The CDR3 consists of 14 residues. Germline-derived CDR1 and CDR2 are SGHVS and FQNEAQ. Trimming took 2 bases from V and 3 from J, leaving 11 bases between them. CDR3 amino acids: CASSLRETDYEQYF. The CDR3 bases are TGTGCCAGCAGCTTAAGGGAAACGGACTACGAGCAGTACTTC.

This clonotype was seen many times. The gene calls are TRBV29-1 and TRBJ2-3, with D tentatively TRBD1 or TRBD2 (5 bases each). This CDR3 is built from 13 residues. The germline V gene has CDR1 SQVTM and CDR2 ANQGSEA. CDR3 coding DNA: TGCGCCGGTGGGGGAGTCGAAACAGATACGCAGTATTTT. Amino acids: CAGGGVETDTQYF.

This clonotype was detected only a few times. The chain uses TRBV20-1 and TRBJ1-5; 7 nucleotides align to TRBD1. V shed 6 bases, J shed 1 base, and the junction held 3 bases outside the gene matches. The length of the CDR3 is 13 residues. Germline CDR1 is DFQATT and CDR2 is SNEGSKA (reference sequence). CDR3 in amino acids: CSALDRSNQPQHF. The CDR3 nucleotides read TGCAGTGCCCTGGACAGGAGCAATCAGCCCCAGCATTTT.

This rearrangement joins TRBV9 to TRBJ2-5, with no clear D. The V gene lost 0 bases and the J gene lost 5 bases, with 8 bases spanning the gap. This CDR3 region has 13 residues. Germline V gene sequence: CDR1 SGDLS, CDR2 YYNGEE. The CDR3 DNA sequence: TGTGCCAGCAGCGTAGCTACTCGGGAGACCCAGTACTTC. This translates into CASSVATRETQYF. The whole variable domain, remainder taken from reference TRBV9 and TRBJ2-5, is DSGVTQTPKHLITATGQRVTLRCSPRSGDLSVYWYQQSLDQGLQFLIQYYNGEERAKGNILERFSAQQFPDLHSELNLSSLELGDSALYFCASSVATRETQYFGPGTRLLVL.

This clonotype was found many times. For the CDR3, the DNA is TGTGCCAGCAGCTTTACAGGGGAATCAACTGAAGCTTTCTTT. Residues: CASSFTGESTEAFF. The chain uses TRBV7-9 and TRBJ1-1, with 7 positions matching TRBD1. This CDR3 is built from 14 residues. Trimming at V came to 3 bases and at J to 5 bases, leaving 6 bases not matched to a gene. Per germline, CDR1 SEHNR and CDR2 FQNEAQ (reference sequence).

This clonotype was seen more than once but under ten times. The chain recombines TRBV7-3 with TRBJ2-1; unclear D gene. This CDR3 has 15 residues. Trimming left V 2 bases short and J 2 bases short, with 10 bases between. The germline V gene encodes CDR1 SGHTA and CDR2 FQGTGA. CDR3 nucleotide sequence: TGTGCCAGCAGCTTATCTGGGCAGACCTACAATGAGCAGTTCTTC. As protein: CASSLSGQTYNEQFF. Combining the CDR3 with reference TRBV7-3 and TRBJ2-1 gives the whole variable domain GAGVSQTPSNKVTEKGKYVELRCDPISGHTALYWYRQSLGQGPEFLIYFQGTGAADDSGLPNDRFFAVRPEGSVSTLKIQRTERGDSAVYLCASSLSGQTYNEQFFGPGTRLTVL.

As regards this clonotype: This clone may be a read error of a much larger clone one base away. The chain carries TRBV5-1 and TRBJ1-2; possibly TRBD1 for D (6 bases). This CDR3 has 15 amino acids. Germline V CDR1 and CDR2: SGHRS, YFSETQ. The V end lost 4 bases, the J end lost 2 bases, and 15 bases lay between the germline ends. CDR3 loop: CASSMDGGRNYGYTF. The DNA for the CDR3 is TGCGCCAGCAGCATGGACGGGGGGCGCAACTATGGCTACACCTTC.

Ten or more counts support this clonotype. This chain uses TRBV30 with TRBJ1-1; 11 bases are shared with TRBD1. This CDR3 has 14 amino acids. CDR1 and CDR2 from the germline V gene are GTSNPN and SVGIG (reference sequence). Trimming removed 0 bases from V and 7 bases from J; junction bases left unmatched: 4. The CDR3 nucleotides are TGTGCCTGGAGTGTAGGACAGGGGGCCGATGAAGCTTTCTTT. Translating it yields CAWSVGQGADEAFF.

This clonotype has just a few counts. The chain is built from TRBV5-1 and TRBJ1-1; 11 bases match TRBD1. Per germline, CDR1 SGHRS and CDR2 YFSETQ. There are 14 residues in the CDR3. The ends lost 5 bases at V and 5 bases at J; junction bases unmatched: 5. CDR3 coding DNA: TGCGCCAGCAGTTGGGACAGGGGGAGGACTGAAGCTTTCTTT. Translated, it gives CASSWDRGRTEAFF.

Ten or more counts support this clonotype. In nucleotides, the CDR3 is TGTGCCAGCAGCTTACGGGCTAACACAGATACGCAGTATTTT. As protein: CASSLRANTDTQYF. The chain joins TRBV7-3 to TRBJ2-3, with unresolved D. Germline-derived CDR1 and CDR2 are SGHTA and FQGTGA. V dropped 2 bases and J dropped 2 bases, with 8 bases sitting between them. CDR3 length: 14 amino acids.

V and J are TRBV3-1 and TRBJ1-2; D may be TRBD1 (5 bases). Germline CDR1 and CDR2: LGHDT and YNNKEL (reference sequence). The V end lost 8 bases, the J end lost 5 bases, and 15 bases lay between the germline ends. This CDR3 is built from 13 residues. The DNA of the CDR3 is TGTGCCAGCCAGGGTCGGTTGGATTATGGCTACACCTTC. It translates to CASQGRLDYGYTF.

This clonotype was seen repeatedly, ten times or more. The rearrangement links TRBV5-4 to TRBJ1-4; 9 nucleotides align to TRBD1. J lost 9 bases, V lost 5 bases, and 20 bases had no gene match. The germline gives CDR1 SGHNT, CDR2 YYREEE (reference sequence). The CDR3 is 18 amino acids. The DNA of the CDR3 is TGTGCCAGCAGTAATACCGGGACAGGGTTTTCTTCCGAGAAAAAACTGTTTTTT. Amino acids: CASSNTGTGFSSEKKLFF.